The present T cell receptor beta chain was sequenced within a study of lymphopenia after photon versus proton radiotherapy. Details on this clone: The antigen is not known.

This CDR3 comprises 14 residues. The germline CDR1 and CDR2 sequences are SNHLY and FYNNEI. J lost 4 bases, V lost 5 bases, and 6 bases had no gene match. Notes on the study in general: Under photons, naive T cells and diversity fell while effector/memory populations rose. Oligoclonal CD8+ Temra expansion after nadir drove photon patients' diversity drop. Better survival with proton therapy was suggested as possible, not demonstrated. Larger post-nadir TCR diversity loss correlated inversely with survival in deceased patients.

Assay: immunoSEQ multiplex PCR; the TCRdb copy retains only in-frame clones and omits some. The sample lists about 58,000 clones; approximately 88% were seen once. The V call is TRBV2, the J call TRBJ2-7, with 9 bases that match TRBD1. The sample in question was peripheral blood, obtained from a patient treated with proton-based radiotherapy. This clonotype was obtained from a man aged 60 to 75 with pancreatic cancer. As DNA, the CDR3 is TGTGCCAGCAGTCCACAGGGGGCTAAATACGAGCAGTACTTC. Encoded protein: CASSPQGAKYEQYF.